The clone carrying this TCR beta chain has just a few counts. The target antigen is unknown. Trimming took 6 bases from V and 6 from J; bases not matched to a gene: 15. Germline V gives CDR1 LNHDA, CDR2 SQIVND (reference sequence). CDR3 length: 16 amino acids. The entry originates in a study of T cells after yellow fever vaccination. The wider study: SMART-Seq v4 Ultra Low Input served to prepare low-cell-number fractions.

Each CDR3 protein gets one entry after TCRdb re-called the 5' RACE reads with MiXCR. The sample consists of some 160,000 distinct CDR3 sequences, approximately 9.9% of them appearing once. Study-level findings and limits: Reappearance after the booster was seen for most primary-vaccination clones, at 96% CD4 and around 90% CD8. A faster peak, day 5 versus 15, was reached by the weaker secondary response.

The clonotype originates from a young man who received the YFV17D yellow fever vaccine. Sequenced material: CD8+ T cells sorted from PBMCs, taken 45 days after the yellow fever booster vaccination. The chain links TRBV19 to TRBJ2-3, with 7 bases lining up with TRBD2. The CDR3 loop is CASSPLGGGLRDTQYF. The CDR3 region has the DNA TGTGCCAGTAGCCCTTTGGGGGGGGGTTTGCGGGATACGCAGTATTTT.